This TCR beta chain came from a study of shared clonotypes between healthy human individuals. Study-wide results and caveats: An effect of sequencing depth on clonotype sharing among donors was expected.

There were only Caucasian adults among the donors, and all lived in Nashville, Tennessee. Unsorted PBMCs provided DNA that was sequenced on ten immunoSEQ deep assay plates. TCRdb's table, derived via immunoSEQ multiplex PCR, lists solely in-frame clones and lacks some. The table lists a few hundred thousand clones, 79% of them singletons. This clone was seen more than once but under ten times. Its antigen is unidentified. Source material: PBMCs. The sequence was collected from a woman aged 40 to 50 in good health. Some clones in this sample may be carry-over from other donors' samples.

Here the CDR3 reads CASSQGDRATSPGYF. CDR3 sequence (DNA): TGCGCCAGCAGCCAAGGAGACAGGGCCACATCCCCCGGGTACTTC. This chain joins TRBV4-1 and TRBJ2-5, with 7 positions matching TRBD1. This CDR3 region has 15 residues. J gave up 13 bases and V 1 base, and 15 bases lay outside the gene matches. Looked up from germline, CDR1 is MGHRA and CDR2 is YSYEKL.